The clone carrying this TCR beta chain was seen only once. This CDR3 spans 15 amino acids. Per the germline V gene, CDR1 is MNHEY and CDR2 is SMNVEV (reference sequence). The ends were cut back, 3 bases at V and 4 bases at J, with 15 bases in the middle. This PCR relied on a set of 60 Vbeta primers and 13 Jbeta primers. The method was immunoSEQ multiplex PCR; TCRdb's version includes in-frame clones alone and lacks a portion of them. Of approximately 85,000 clones in the sample, around 77% were seen once. This sample stems from a study of cytomegalovirus exposure and HLA in healthy donors. The rearrangement uses TRBV27 and TRBJ2-5; TRBD1 might be the D (6 bases). The sequencing input was PBMCs. The origin of this receptor is a young man in good health and CMV-seronegative. CDR3 nucleotide sequence: TGTGCCAGCAGTTTGGGCAGGGGTGTAGGAGAGACCCAGTACTTC. As protein: CASSLGRGVGETQYF.